Below are 23 T cell receptor beta chains sequenced from a single sample in a study of blood T cell repertoires in COVID-19. Assay used: immunoSEQ multiplex PCR; TCRdb lists only in-frame clones, some missing. This table holds 200,000 to 250,000 clones, 80% to 90% found once. Sequencing was done on a sample of peripheral blood. The receptors derive from a man between 60 and 75 years old with acute or convalescent COVID-19.

This chain connects TRBV7-9 to TRBJ1-1; 11 bases map to TRBD1. The CDR3 extends over 16 amino acids. The germline gives CDR1 SEHNR, CDR2 FQNEAQ (reference sequence). Trimming cost V 5 bases and J 1 base; bases outside gene matches: 6. The CDR3 DNA follows: TGTGCCAGCAGCCCGGGACAGGGGGTGAGGAACACTGAAGCTTTCTTT. It is translated as CASSPGQGVRNTEAFF.

This chain uses TRBV30 with TRBJ2-5, with TRBD1 identical over 8 bases. Per the germline V gene, CDR1 is GTSNPN and CDR2 is SVGIG (reference sequence). This CDR3 has 13 amino acids. V lost 1 base, J lost 4 bases, and 2 bases stayed unmatched. The CDR3 protein is CAWSAGQGETQYF. The CDR3 nucleotides read TGTGCCTGGAGTGCCGGACAGGGAGAGACCCAGTACTTC.

This chain links TRBV2 with TRBJ2-7, with a weak D call TRBD2 (6 bases). Germline V gives CDR1 SNHLY, CDR2 FYNNEI. The V end lost 6 bases, the J end lost 0 bases, and 12 bases lay between the germline ends. The CDR3 runs 14 residues. The CDR3 sequence is CASRGLWSSYEQYF. In DNA form, the CDR3 reads TGTGCCAGCAGGGGACTTTGGAGCTCCTACGAGCAGTACTTC.

The rearrangement joins TRBV10-3 to TRBJ1-6; 8 positions agree with TRBD1. Germline CDR1 is ENHRY and CDR2 is SYGVKD. J lost 5 bases, V lost 6 bases, and 18 bases had no gene match. CDR3 length: 19 amino acids. This chain's CDR3 is CAISGPHKTGALNNSPLHF. DNA of the CDR3: TGTGCCATCAGCGGCCCCCATAAGACAGGGGCCCTAAATAATTCACCCCTCCACTTT.

The chain has TRBV7-2 and TRBJ1-4; perhaps TRBD1 as D (5 bases). Deletions cut 5 bases from V and 8 bases from J, with 18 bases between. The germline CDR1 and CDR2 sequences are SGHTA and FQGNSA. The CDR3 is made up of 15 amino acids. The CDR3 is CASSEYLGVGEKLFF. The CDR3 DNA is TGTGCCAGCAGCGAATACCTAGGGGTTGGAGAAAAACTGTTTTTT.

The chain employs TRBV7-9 and TRBJ1-1; TRBD1 aligns across 7 bases. Per germline, CDR1 SEHNR and CDR2 FQNEAQ (reference sequence). The V and J ends lost 5 bases and 5 bases, in that order; junction bases with no gene match: 8. This CDR3 region has 14 residues. The CDR3 region has the DNA TGTGCCAGCAGCCCAGGGGGGATAGGAACTGAAGCTTTCTTT. Residues: CASSPGGIGTEAFF. Supplemented by reference TRBV7-9 and TRBJ1-1, the full variable domain reads DTGVSQNPRHKITKRGQNVTFRCDPISEHNRLYWYRQTLGQGPEFLTYFQNEAQLEKSRLLSDRFSAERPKGSFSTLEIQRTEQGDSAMYLCASSPGGIGTEAFFGQGTRLTVV.

The chain uses TRBV28 and TRBJ1-5; D gene ambiguous. Germline values: CDR1 MDHEN, CDR2 SYDVKM. V was cut by 6 bases and J by 2 bases, with 17 bases left in between. This CDR3 comprises 16 residues. CDR3 loop: CASRPVSAGGNQPQHF. The CDR3 nucleotides read TGTGCCAGCAGGCCCGTTTCTGCGGGCGGCAATCAGCCCCAGCATTTT.

The CDR3 sequence: CASRLTGGSYEQYF. The DNA of the CDR3 is TGTGCCAGTAGGCTCACAGGGGGCTCCTACGAGCAGTACTTC. V usage is TRBV19 and J usage is TRBJ2-7; TRBD1 aligns across 8 bases. Losses at the gene ends were 6 bases for V and 0 bases for J; bases not matched to a gene: 4. The CDR3 is 14 amino acids. The germline gives CDR1 LNHDA, CDR2 SQIVND (reference sequence).

This clone was seen more than once but under ten times. J is TRBJ1-1 and V is TRBV18; TRBD1 might be the D (6 bases). This CDR3 has 19 amino acids. Trimming took 1 base from V and 0 from J, leaving 21 bases between them. Per germline, CDR1 KGHSH and CDR2 LQKENI. CDR3: CASSPRSIRGAELNTEAFF. For the CDR3, the DNA is TGTGCCAGCTCACCACGGTCAATCAGGGGTGCCGAATTGAACACTGAAGCTTTCTTT.

The chain links TRBV6-1 to TRBJ2-7; possible D gene TRBD1, 5 bases. V lost 3 bases and J lost 3, with 12 bases in between. CDR3 length: 14 residues. Germline loops: CDR1 MNHNS, CDR2 SASEGT. CDR3 bases: TGTGCCAGCAGTGAGGGGCGGTCCCTCTACGAGCAGTACTTC. Residues: CASSEGRSLYEQYF.

The V call is TRBV27, the J call TRBJ2-7; TRBD1 is a possible D gene (6 bases). The CDR3 consists of 14 residues. Between the trimmed V and J ends, which lost 2 bases and 5 bases, there was a span of 13 bases. Germline V gives CDR1 MNHEY, CDR2 SMNVEV (reference sequence). The CDR3 DNA sequence: TGTGCCAGCAGTTTAGGCAGGGGCTGGGACGAGCAGTACTTC. Translating gives CASSLGRGWDEQYF.

The chain is built from TRBV23-1 and TRBJ1-1; D gene uncertain. TRBV23-1 is marked as an open reading frame, function uncertain. The germline V and J ends were trimmed by 8 bases and 0 bases, with 10 bases remaining between them. The CDR3 runs 13 residues. The CDR3 loop reads CASPYIVNTEAFF. The CDR3 DNA reads TGCGCCAGCCCGTATATTGTGAACACTGAAGCTTTCTTT.

The chain couples TRBV15 to TRBJ1-2; no clear D gene. V was cut by 5 bases and J by 7 bases, with 8 bases left in between. This CDR3 spans 11 amino acids. The germline CDR1 and CDR2 sequences are LNHNV and YYDKDF (reference sequence). The CDR3 is CATSGLGGYTF. CDR3 in DNA: TGTGCCACCAGCGGGCTTGGTGGCTACACCTTC.

The chain combines TRBV9 with TRBJ1-2, with D tentatively TRBD1 (5 bases). The germline V gene encodes CDR1 SGDLS and CDR2 YYNGEE. Trimming removed 0 bases from V and 7 bases from J, with 13 bases in between. CDR3 size: 14 residues. As DNA, the CDR3 is TGTGCCAGCAGCGTAGATAGGGCAGGGATTGGCTACACCTTC. It yields the protein CASSVDRAGIGYTF.

The V gene is TRBV9, the J gene TRBJ1-1; D is unclear. CDR3 length equals 14 residues. V was clipped by 0 bases and J by 4 bases, with 10 bases between them. Per germline, CDR1 SGDLS and CDR2 YYNGEE. CDR3 in amino acids: CASSVVEIPTEAFF. The CDR3 coding sequence is TGTGCCAGCAGCGTAGTGGAGATCCCCACTGAAGCTTTCTTT.

The chain joins TRBV27 to TRBJ1-4; D perhaps matches TRBD1 (6 bases). The CDR3 is 14 amino acids. Looked up from germline, CDR1 is MNHEY and CDR2 is SMNVEV (reference sequence). The germline V and J ends were trimmed by 6 bases and 2 bases, with 10 bases remaining between them. The CDR3 loop is CASSFQGTNEKLFF. CDR3 sequence (DNA): TGTGCCAGCAGCTTTCAGGGGACTAATGAAAAACTGTTTTTT.

This clone appeared a single time. The CDR3 here is CASSLGRDYGYTF. The CDR3 region has the DNA TGCGCCAGCAGCTTGGGGAGGGATTATGGCTACACCTTC. V gene TRBV5-1 combines with J gene TRBJ1-2, with D unresolved. Germline CDR1 is SGHRS and CDR2 is YFSETQ. This CDR3 region has 13 residues. Trimming left V 0 bases short and J 5 bases short, with 8 bases between.

The chain carries TRBV15 and TRBJ2-1; 11 bases align to TRBD2. CDR1 is LNHNV, CDR2 YYDKDF, per germline (reference sequence). The junction had 9 bases not matched to a gene; V was cut back by 3 bases and J by 8 bases. CDR3 size: 16 residues. CDR3 in amino acids: CATSSPLAGVSYEQFF. CDR3 nucleotides: TGTGCCACCAGCAGTCCACTAGCGGGAGTAAGCTATGAGCAGTTCTTC.

J is TRBJ2-5 and V is TRBV5-1; 10 bases align to TRBD1. Looked up from germline, CDR1 is SGHRS and CDR2 is YFSETQ. The CDR3 runs 17 residues. Unmatched junction bases numbered 8, after V lost 1 base and J lost 2 bases. CDR3 sequence (DNA): TGCGCCAGCAGCTTGAGCCCGGGGACAGGGGTACAAGAGACCCAGTACTTC. Translating it yields CASSLSPGTGVQETQYF.

This clone appeared once. This chain connects TRBV25-1 to TRBJ2-7; D might be TRBD2 (7 bases). This CDR3 region has 13 residues. From germline, CDR1 is MGHDK and CDR2 SYGVNS. V lost 8 bases, J lost 3 bases, and 14 bases lay in between. The CDR3 loop is CASSPGGLYEQYF. In DNA, the CDR3 is TGTGCCAGCTCGCCCGGGGGGCTCTACGAGCAGTACTTC.

In its sample, this clone was seen a few times. The gene calls are TRBV9 and TRBJ2-7, with 8 bases aligning to TRBD2. In germline, CDR1 is SGDLS, CDR2 YYNGEE. The ends lost 4 bases at V and 8 bases at J; junction bases unmatched: 11. The CDR3 is made up of 14 amino acids. The CDR3 coding sequence is TGTGCCAGCAGCCCAGTAGGGTCGGGAGGGCAGCAGTACTTC. It is translated as CASSPVGSGGQQYF.

J is TRBJ2-5 and V is TRBV10-3; D perhaps matches TRBD1 (7 bases). The germline CDR1 and CDR2 sequences are ENHRY and SYGVKD. The CDR3 spans 17 residues. Trimming took 0 bases from V and 3 from J, leaving 17 bases between them. In DNA form, the CDR3 reads TGTGCCATCAGTGAGTCTGGCCAGGGGGGCCAGAAAGAGACCCAGTACTTC. This encodes CAISESGQGGQKETQYF.

The J gene is TRBJ2-7, the V gene TRBV27; 8 nucleotides match TRBD2. Trimming took 2 bases from V and 2 from J; bases not matched to a gene: 2. The CDR3 loop spans 14 amino acids. Germline V gene lookup returns CDR1 MNHEY and CDR2 SMNVEV (reference sequence). The CDR3 loop is CASSLNGRAYEQYF. The CDR3 nucleotides are TGTGCCAGCAGTTTAAACGGGAGGGCCTACGAGCAGTACTTC.